This section outlines one TCR beta chain sequence together with its context. Its antigen specificity is not known. No base qualities exist here, and no much larger clone lies one base off it. Based on the germline V gene, the CDR1 and CDR2 sequences are SGHDT and YYEEEE. The germline ends are 13 bases apart after V is trimmed by 3 bases and J by 2 bases. Reading from cysteine to phenylalanine, the CDR3 counts 15 amino acids. The retained sequence is limited to the CDR3, 45 bases, with the frame set at the first base. The cohort was made up of around 720 healthy bone marrow donors. At the time of sampling, every cohort member was nominally healthy, though immune exposures that went unrecorded were likely present. The donor tested CMV seropositive, placing the donor among the roughly 300 seropositive members of the cohort. A peripheral blood sample was collected from each donor, and TCR beta sequencing was performed on peripheral blood mononuclear cells. Genomic DNA was extracted from the blood cell samples with the Qiagen DNeasy Blood Extraction Kit.

This entry is derived from a study of cytomegalovirus exposure and HLA in healthy donors (dated by TCRdb to the late 2010s). As for the study more broadly: In an earlier analysis of around 540 of the donors, 276 Gb of sequence data and 100 million or so unique TCR beta sequences from about 190 million T cells were reported. Roughly 310 gigabases of sequencing data and approximately 80 million unique TCR sequences were included in an early release covering 500 to 750 HLA-typed donors. The genetic ancestry cluster associated with self-reported Caucasian donors included over 80% of the roughly 360 genotyped donors. The study aimed to test whether cataloging public T cell receptors could reveal signatures of past pathogen exposure. The T cell repertoires of 666 subjects were profiled by immunosequencing and related to cytomegalovirus serostatus. A separate validation cohort of approximately 130 different subjects was used in addition to the approximately 700-subject first cohort. High-throughput TCR immunosequencing, statistical association of individual TCRs with disease status, and machine learning were combined to predict cytomegalovirus infection status. A later analysis re-analyzed previously published TCR beta repertoires from 650 to 800 donors and added high-resolution HLA genotyping to study TCR occurrence patterns. Rather than using new phenotypic data, the later analysis identified candidate immune exposures from TCR beta sequences and from how often those sequences occurred across donors. An earlier analysis of 587 of the donors applied high-throughput TCR beta sequencing to assess whether each TCR beta V gene segment acted as functional or pseudogenic. Donor age, sex, ethnicity and CMV serostatus were collected together with the repertoire data. A later genetic analysis used genome-wide SNP genotypes for about three fifths of the 666 donors, treating that subset as a discovery cohort. Every discovery cohort repertoire had been produced on one sequencing platform. Both class I and class II loci were covered by HLA typing, at four-digit resolution. The number of typed donors differed by locus: roughly 629-630 for A, B, C, DRB1 and DQB1; roughly 510 for DQA1; 606 for DPA1; and around 470 for DPB1. Because of strong linkage in the cohort, four to six DR-DQ haplotypes were treated as single units for association and clustering. Among about 410 genotyped donors of the cohort, an average of approximately 200,000 unique TCR beta nucleotide sequences was sequenced per donor, of which about 18% were non-productive. Study-wide findings and limitations: In a later genetic analysis, fewer N-insertions in productive TCRs were reported among donors in an Asian-associated ancestry cluster than the approximately 630-donor mean. When HLA alleles, especially DR and DQ, strongly co-occurred, attributing TCR associations to individual alleles was difficult. Linkage disequilibrium might explain the correlated functional status among segregating V segments, but an unknown experimental factor could not be ruled out. In a later analysis, the rate of TCR association differed among HLA loci, with DRB1 alleles having the most associated TCRs and HLA-C alleles having the fewest. Because some donors lacked HLA typing at each locus, the association tests relied only on the typed subset. Only TCR beta chains were sequenced in this cohort, and the absence of alpha or paired-chain data limited detectable features. In vitro tests confirmed that a few of the cytomegalovirus-associated TCR beta chains recognize cytomegalovirus antigens. The classifier was reported to diagnose cytomegalovirus status with high specificity and sensitivity in both the original cohort and the validation cohort. Several of the top co-occurrence clusters appeared to be linked to parvovirus B19, influenza, CMV and Epstein-Barr virus, according to a later analysis. Presence/absence analyses assumed roughly uniform sequencing depth across donors, an assumption that may not hold. A further reported finding was that TCR beta sequences accurately predicted the HLA-A and HLA-B alleles for most subjects in the first cohort. For the cohort, immune exposure information was limited to CMV serostatus. In an earlier analysis of some 550 of the donors, most TCR beta V segments were observed in productive rearrangements about 87% or about 30% of the time, broadly matching IMGT annotations. In a later genetic analysis, a missense DCLRE1C variant was associated with V-gene and J-gene trimming of TCR beta chains, and the association was replicated in an independent cohort. Compared with equally common non-associated chains, HLA-associated TCR beta chains in a later analysis were more clonally expanded and had lower generation probabilities. According to a later analysis, most CMV-associated TCR beta chains appeared to be HLA-restricted, and the HLA associations seemed to be driven largely by CMV exposure. The earlier analysis of about 600 of the donors excluded some 15 rarely observed V segments, including chromosome 9 orphons, because counts were too low. At a false discovery rate of 0.05, a later analysis linked about 16,000 TCR beta sequences to specific HLA alleles. A cluster of highly shared sequence variants was judged likely to represent a technical artifact of the sequencing pipeline. The authors suggested that the approach could potentially be extended to other disease states and immunological phenotypes. While some public TCRs were present in many individuals, most TCR sequences turned up only very rarely across donors. Because the 87-base-pair reads could not distinguish some IMGT-functional V segments, including TRBV6-2 and TRBV6-3, those segments were excluded. The study gave a list of around 170 TCR beta chains associated with cytomegalovirus.

Library creation used the immunoSEQ multiplex PCR assay. For the multiplex PCR, a mixture combining 60 forward primers for TCR Vbeta segments and 13 reverse primers for TCR Jbeta segments was used. The CDR3 region of rearranged TCR beta genes was amplified from genomic DNA with a multiplex PCR assay. The Illumina HiSeq System was used to sequence the amplified TCR beta libraries as 87-base-pair reads. Per the original workflow: A later analysis tallied 75 million to 85 million unique TCR beta chains across the 600 to 700 repertoires, and some 10 million of those chains were shared by two or more donors. Raw reads were error-corrected and collapsed into unique sequences with a nearest-neighbor algorithm that merged closely related sequences to remove PCR and sequencing errors. CDR3 sequences were aligned to IMGT reference sequences to assign V, D and J gene segments. Each retained sequence needed at least a six-nucleotide match to both a V gene segment and a J gene segment. Rearrangements were classified as productive when the CDR3 lacked stop codons and remained in frame with V and J, and all other rearrangements were classified as non-productive. CDR3 was defined by IMGT convention, running from the second conserved V-encoded cysteine to the conserved J-encoded phenylalanine. The earlier analysis of a few hundred of the donors excluded sequences that lacked an unambiguous match to a single V gene segment. In an earlier analysis of 500 to 750 of the donors, V segments were called functional above 56.7% productive rearrangements and were called segregating when the between-donor standard deviation exceeded 5%. A statistical classification framework was developed to diagnose cytomegalovirus status using the catalog of TCR beta chain sequences. In a later analysis, V and J genes were assigned by comparing TCR nucleotide sequences against IMGT/GENE-DB human TR gene sequences. A later analysis assigned CDR3 sequences and most-parsimonious VDJ recombination scenarios with the TCRdist pipeline. In a later analysis, each TCR beta chain was defined by its CDR3 amino acid sequence together with its V-gene family, and reads without a unique V-gene family were excluded. In a later analysis, around 650 highly shared, low-generation-probability nucleotide sequences were removed to address suspected cross-contamination and a sequencing artifact. For each public chain, a later analysis derived a clonal expansion index from normalized ranks of inferred template counts within each repertoire. Generation probabilities in a later analysis came from a VDJ recombination model fitted to out-of-frame rearrangements, and those results were checked against IGoR. A later analysis scored TCR-TCR, TCR-HLA and TCR-CMV co-occurrence with hypergeometric tests, applying a repertoire-size bias correction to TCR pairs. A later analysis estimated false discovery rates by permuting HLA or CMV assignments 20 times. In a later analysis, co-occurring TCRs were grouped with DBSCAN, and TCRdist sequence similarity was added when clustering was performed within HLA-allele-positive subsets. Repertoires with fewer than 30,000 or more than 120,000 public chains were left out of co-occurrence clustering, as were five repertoires with anomalous nucleotide sharing. The table comes from immuneACCESS by way of TCRdb, which keeps in-frame sequences with V and J called. Part of the clones is missing from these tables; in studies checked, under half for an unresolved V gene and the rest for unknown reasons. That table furnishes V, J and clone size, whereas the DNA furnished D and trimming. In all, the sample holds nearly 100,000 clones, and approximately 76% of those were seen once. The ten most abundant clones make up around 20% of the sample.

The sequencing sample was made of PBMCs. The sequence links TRBV5-6 to TRBJ2-3; the D gene identity is not certain. This TCR derives from a woman in her sixties or seventies in good health and CMV-seropositive. The CDR3 region: CASSSDPGSTDTQYF. The bases read TGTGCCAGCAGCTCGGATCCCGGGTCCACAGATACGCAGTATTTT.